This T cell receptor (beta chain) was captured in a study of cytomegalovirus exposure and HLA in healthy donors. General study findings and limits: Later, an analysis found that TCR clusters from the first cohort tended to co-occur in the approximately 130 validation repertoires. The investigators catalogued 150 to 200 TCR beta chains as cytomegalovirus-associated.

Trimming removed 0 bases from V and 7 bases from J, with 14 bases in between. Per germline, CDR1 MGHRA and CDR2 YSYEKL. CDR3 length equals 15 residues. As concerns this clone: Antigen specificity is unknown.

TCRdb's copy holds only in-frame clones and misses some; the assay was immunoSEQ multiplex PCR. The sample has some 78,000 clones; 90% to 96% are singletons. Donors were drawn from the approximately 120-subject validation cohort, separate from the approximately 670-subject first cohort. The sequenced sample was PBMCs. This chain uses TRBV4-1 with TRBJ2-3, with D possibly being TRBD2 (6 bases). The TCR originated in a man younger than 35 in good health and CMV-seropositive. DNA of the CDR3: TGCGCCAGCAGCCAAGATCCGGGACTTGTGAATACGCAGTATTTT. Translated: CASSQDPGLVNTQYF.